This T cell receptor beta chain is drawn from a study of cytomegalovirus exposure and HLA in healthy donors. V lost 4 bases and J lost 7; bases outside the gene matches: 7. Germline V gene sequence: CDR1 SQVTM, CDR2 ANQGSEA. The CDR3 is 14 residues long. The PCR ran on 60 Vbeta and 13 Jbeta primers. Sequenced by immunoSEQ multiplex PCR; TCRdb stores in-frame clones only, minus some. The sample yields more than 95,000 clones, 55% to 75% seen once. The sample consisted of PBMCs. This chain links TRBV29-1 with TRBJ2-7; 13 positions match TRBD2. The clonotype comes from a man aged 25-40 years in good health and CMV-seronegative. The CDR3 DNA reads TGCAGCGTTGCCACTAGCGGGGGGGTGGGGGAGCAGTACTTC. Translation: CSVATSGGVGEQYF.